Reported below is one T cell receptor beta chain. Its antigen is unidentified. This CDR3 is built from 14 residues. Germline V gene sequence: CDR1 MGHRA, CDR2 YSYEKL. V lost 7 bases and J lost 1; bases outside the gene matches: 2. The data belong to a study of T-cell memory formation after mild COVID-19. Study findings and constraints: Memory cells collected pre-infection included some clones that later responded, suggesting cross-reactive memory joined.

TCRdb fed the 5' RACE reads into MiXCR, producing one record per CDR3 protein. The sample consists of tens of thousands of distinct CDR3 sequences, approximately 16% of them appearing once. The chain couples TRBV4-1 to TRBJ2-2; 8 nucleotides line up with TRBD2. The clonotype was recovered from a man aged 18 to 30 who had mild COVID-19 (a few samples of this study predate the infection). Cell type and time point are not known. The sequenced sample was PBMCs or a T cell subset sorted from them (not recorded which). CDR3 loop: CASNGGVNTGELFF. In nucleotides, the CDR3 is TGCGCCAGCAACGGGGGGGTGAACACCGGGGAGCTGTTTTTT.